These 14 T cell receptor beta chains share one sample of origin, sequenced in a study of beta chain features in type 1 diabetes. Every isolated RNA sample was fully reverse transcribed, so sequencing captured expressed TCRB transcripts. Using immunoSEQ multiplex PCR, the repertoire was profiled, and TCRdb retains in-frame clones only, with some absent. The sample lists 230,000 or so clones; around 16% were seen once. Notes on the study in general: Shortening of TCRB CDR3s, moderate but significant, appeared in all four CD4+ subsets of Type 1 diabetes patients.

No antigen has been identified for these receptors. Sequenced input: naive CD4+ T cells from blood. All receptors come from a man under 40 with type 1 diabetes.

This clone showed up just a few times. The rearrangement joins TRBV29-1 to TRBJ2-7; no reliable D call. The CDR3 covers 12 residues. The ends were cut back, 4 bases at V and 3 bases at J, with 10 bases in the middle. Per germline, CDR1 SQVTM and CDR2 ANQGSEA. The CDR3 loop reads CSVGLEIYEQYF. For the CDR3, the DNA is TGCAGCGTTGGGCTAGAAATCTACGAGCAGTACTTC.

This clone has a handful of counts. The chain recombines TRBV4-3 with TRBJ2-2; D gene ambiguous. Trimming cost V 5 bases and J 0 bases, with 13 bases left between them. The CDR3 length is 16 residues. The germline V gene has CDR1 LGHNA and CDR2 YSLEER. For the CDR3, the DNA is TGCGCCAGCAGCGGCCAGACTGGCGCGAACACCGGGGAGCTGTTTTTT. Its translation: CASSGQTGANTGELFF.

This clone was found a few times. Mismatch with germline at one junction end may stem from a read error. This chain connects TRBV29-1 to TRBJ2-3, with 10 bases aligning to TRBD2. Germline V gives CDR1 SQVTM, CDR2 ANQGSEA. This CDR3 is 14 amino acids long. The chain's CDR3 is CSVEGTSVPDTQYF. CDR3 sequence (DNA): TGCAGCGTGGAAGGGACTAGCGTACCAGATACGCAGTATTTT.

There are a few counts of this clone. The chain carries TRBV7-9 and TRBJ2-3; 7 bases map to TRBD2. From germline, CDR1 is SEHNR and CDR2 FQNEAQ (reference sequence). The V segment lost 2 bases and the J segment 2 bases; nucleotides outside the gene matches: 4. The CDR3 extends over 15 amino acids. The CDR3 reads CASSLSSGVTDTQYF. DNA of the CDR3: TGTGCCAGCAGCTTATCCAGCGGGGTCACAGATACGCAGTATTTT.

This clone has just a few counts. The V and J genes are TRBV29-1 and TRBJ1-1, with 8 nucleotides matching TRBD1. Losses at the gene ends were 5 bases for V and 3 bases for J; bases not matched to a gene: 8. This CDR3 has 14 amino acids. Germline values: CDR1 SQVTM, CDR2 ANQGSEA. The CDR3 DNA reads TGCAGCGTTAAGCAGGGGGCGCAGGACACTGAAGCTTTCTTT. Amino acid sequence: CSVKQGAQDTEAFF.

The chain carries TRBV9 and TRBJ2-3; 8 nucleotides match TRBD2. Germline-derived CDR1 and CDR2 are SGDLS and YYNGEE. V shed 0 bases, J shed 0 bases, and the junction held 9 bases outside the gene matches. The CDR3 runs 18 residues. This CDR3 reads CASSVGTSGTTSTDTQYF. In DNA, the CDR3 is TGTGCCAGCAGCGTAGGTACTAGCGGAACTACTAGCACAGATACGCAGTATTTT.

This clone turned up a few times. This chain links TRBV5-1 with TRBJ2-2; TRBD1 agrees at 7 bases. CDR1 and CDR2 from the germline V gene are SGHRS and YFSETQ. Losses at the gene ends were 3 bases for V and 0 bases for J; bases not matched to a gene: 5. The CDR3 has 16 amino acids. The CDR3, as DNA: TGCGCCAGCAGCTACCTGACAGGGCCGAACACCGGGGAGCTGTTTTTT. It is translated as CASSYLTGPNTGELFF.

The chain carries TRBV12-5 and TRBJ2-5; 10 bases align to TRBD1. From germline, CDR1 is LGHNT and CDR2 FRNRAP. The length of the CDR3 is 16 residues. V lost 4 bases to trimming and J lost 7 bases; unmatched junction nucleotides: 12. CDR3 sequence: CASGSTPGTGVGTQYF. In DNA form, the CDR3 reads TGTGCTAGTGGTTCAACACCCGGGACAGGGGTCGGGACCCAGTACTTC.

This clone was counted between two and nine times. The chain couples TRBV9 to TRBJ2-6, with unresolved D. The CDR3 covers 13 residues. V was trimmed by 6 bases and J by 1 base, leaving 5 bases between them. Germline V CDR1 and CDR2: SGDLS, YYNGEE. CDR3 sequence (DNA): TGTGCCAGCACAAATTCTGGGGCCAACGTCCTGACTTTC. It specifies CASTNSGANVLTF.

The V gene is TRBV15, the J gene TRBJ2-5, with 8 positions matching TRBD2. CDR3 length equals 13 residues. The V gene's germline CDR1 is LNHNV and CDR2 YYDKDF (reference sequence). V was pared by 9 bases and J by 2 bases, with 5 bases of the junction left unmatched. CDR3 nucleotides: TGTGCCACAGCTACTAGCGGACAAGAGACCCAGTACTTC. Translated: CATATSGQETQYF.

This clone was observed a handful of times. The CDR3 loop is CASSDPTSYGVQDYGYTF. Here the CDR3 DNA reads TGTGCCAGCAGCGACCCTACGTCATACGGAGTCCAAGACTATGGCTACACCTTC. The J gene is TRBJ1-2, the V gene TRBV25-1; no clear D gene. The CDR3 contains 18 residues. Germline CDR1 reads MGHDK; CDR2 reads SYGVNS. Deletions cut 6 bases from V and 3 bases from J, with 26 bases between.

This clone has just a few counts. The chain uses TRBV6-5 and TRBJ2-1; no firm D call. CDR1 is MNHEY, CDR2 SVGAGI, per germline. V was trimmed by 6 bases and J by 1 base, leaving 7 bases between them. The CDR3 is 13 residues long. This CDR3 reads CASSRLSYNEQFF. CDR3 sequence (DNA): TGTGCCAGCAGCAGACTTTCCTACAATGAGCAGTTCTTC.

Only a few counts were recorded for this clone. J is TRBJ2-5 and V is TRBV7-9, with D possibly matching TRBD2 (5 bases). The CDR3 spans 16 residues. The ends were cut back, 2 bases at V and 4 bases at J, with 17 bases in the middle. Germline CDR1 reads SEHNR; CDR2 reads FQNEAQ (reference sequence). CDR3 nucleotide sequence: TGTGCCAGCAGCTTAAGAGGCGACGGGGAACGAGAGACCCAGTACTTC. This codes for CASSLRGDGERETQYF.

This clone turned up a few times. CDR3 nucleotides: TGCAGCGTTTCCCAGGACAGGGGGCAAGAGACCCAGTACTTC. Its translation: CSVSQDRGQETQYF. The chain carries TRBV29-1 and TRBJ2-5; 10 nucleotides line up with TRBD1. The V and J ends lost 5 bases and 2 bases, in that order; junction bases with no gene match: 5. Germline lookup yields CDR1 SQVTM and CDR2 ANQGSEA. The CDR3 runs 14 residues.